This TCR beta chain was recovered during a study of PD-1 blockade in mismatch repair-deficient tumors. Clones were read by immunoSEQ multiplex PCR, and TCRdb kept only the in-frame ones, dropping some. The profile shows 120,000 or so clones, about 90% of them singletons. Sequences were derived from peripheral blood, sampled almost 74 weeks after starting pembrolizumab. This clonotype originated in an adult with mismatch repair-deficient cancer.

CDR3 sequence (DNA): TGTGCTAGTGGTTTGGTACTCGGGGGCGGGGAGCTGTTTTTT. Translating gives CASGLVLGGGELFF. The J gene is TRBJ2-2, the V gene TRBV12-5; tentative D call: TRBD2 (6 bases). Germline V gene data show CDR1 as LGHNT and CDR2 as FRNRAP. CDR3 length: 14 amino acids. Trimming shortened V by 0 bases and J by 7 bases, and 9 bases separated the two germline ends.